The rows below give T cell receptor beta chains drawn from one sample of a study of regulatory T cells in long-lasting Graves disease. TCRdb fed the multiplex PCR reads into MiXCR, producing one record per CDR3 protein. This table holds approximately 440,000 distinct CDR3 sequences, about 25% found once. This sample comprised peripheral blood mononuclear cells (PBMCs), obtained when the disease was refractory, from a patient treated with antithyroid drugs. All receptors come from a female donor with Graves disease. The CDR3 runs from the conserved cysteine through the conserved F or W. The order of the fields is CDR3 protein, CDR3 DNA, V gene, clone size, J gene, D gene. A D gene is named only where the DNA matches it firmly. Expanded clones are given a class, and other clones once, few, many or no size at all.

CDR3: CASSESGTSGSLPDTQYF
DNA: TGCGCCAGCAGTGAGTCGGGGACTAGCGGGAGTTTACCAGATACGCAGTATTTT
V: TRBV10-2
size: .
J: TRBJ2-3
D: TRBD2

CDR3: CAWTLSAGELFF
DNA: TGTGCCTGGACCCTCTCAGCCGGGGAGCTGTTTTTT
V: TRBV30
size: .
J: TRBJ2-2
D: .

CDR3: CSARPRGHYNEQFF
DNA: TGCAGTGCTAGGCCACGGGGACATTACAATGAGCAGTTCTTC
V: TRBV20-1
size: many
J: TRBJ2-1
D: .

CDR3: CSVDQTNYGYTF
DNA: TGCAGCGTTGACCAAACAAACTATGGCTACACCTTC
V: TRBV29-1
size: few
J: TRBJ1-2
D: .

CDR3: CASSYSLDQETQYF
DNA: TGCGCCAGCAGCTATTCACTAGACCAAGAGACCCAGTACTTC
V: TRBV5-1
size: few
J: TRBJ2-5
D: .

CDR3: CAISAQQSRTNEKLFF
DNA: TGTGCCATCAGTGCCCAGCAGTCGAGAACTAATGAAAAACTGTTTTTT
V: TRBV10-3
size: .
J: TRBJ1-4
D: .

CDR3: CASSLERMGGATGELFF
DNA: TGTGCCAGCAGCTTAGAACGCATGGGGGGCGCGACCGGGGAGCTGTTTTTT
V: TRBV11-2
size: .
J: TRBJ2-2
D: .

CDR3: CASSEALAGGRGYTF
DNA: TGTGCCAGCAGTGAAGCGCTGGCAGGGGGCAGGGGCTACACCTTC
V: TRBV6-1
size: few
J: TRBJ1-2
D: TRBD1

CDR3: CASSRIGGGGELFF
DNA: TGCGCCAGCTCCCGTATAGGCGGTGGCGGGGAGCTGTTTTTT
V: TRBV5-1
size: .
J: TRBJ2-2
D: .

CDR3: CASSLLAGSEQYF
DNA: TGTGCCAGCAGTTTATTGGCAGGGTCCGAGCAGTACTTC
V: TRBV28
size: many
J: TRBJ2-7
D: .

CDR3: CASSLDLRGNTEAFF
DNA: TGTGCCAGCAGCTTAGATTTGCGGGGGAACACTGAAGCTTTCTTT
V: TRBV11-2
size: many
J: TRBJ1-1
D: .

CDR3: CASSGRLAYEQYF
DNA: TGTGCCAGCAGCGGGAGGCTTGCCTACGAGCAGTACTTC
V: TRBV10-3
size: many
J: TRBJ2-7
D: TRBD2

CDR3: CASSESGLSSSPLHF
DNA: TGTGCCAGCAGTGAATCGGGTCTCTCTAGTTCACCCCTCCACTTT
V: TRBV2
size: many
J: TRBJ1-6
D: .

CDR3: CASSQDRYTNYGYTF
DNA: TGCGCCAGCAGCCAAGATCGGTACACTAACTATGGCTACACCTTC
V: TRBV4-3
size: few
J: TRBJ1-2
D: .

CDR3: CASSLLIAPYGYTF
DNA: TGTGCCAGCAGCTTGTTAATAGCCCCCTATGGCTACACCTTC
V: TRBV13
size: few
J: TRBJ1-2
D: .

CDR3: CASSPEGLDNQPQHF
DNA: TGTGCCAGCAGCCCGGAGGGGTTGGACAATCAGCCCCAGCATTTT
V: TRBV3-2
size: .
J: TRBJ1-5
D: .

CDR3: CANSILHGTGLRETQYF
DNA: TGTGCCAATTCGATCCTTCACGGGACAGGGTTACGGGAGACCCAGTACTTC
V: TRBV12-3/TRBV12-4
size: many
J: TRBJ2-5
D: TRBD1

CDR3: CASSLAGTGTSYEQYF
DNA: TGTGCCAGCAGCCTAGCCGGGACAGGTACCTCCTACGAGCAGTACTTC
V: TRBV7-2
size: .
J: TRBJ2-7
D: TRBD1

CDR3: CASTHGGTGANVLTF
DNA: TGTGCCAGCACCCACGGGGGTACTGGGGCCAACGTCCTGACTTTC
V: TRBV6-1
size: .
J: TRBJ2-6
D: .

CDR3: CASSSGRALGETQYF
DNA: TGTGCCAGCAGTAGCGGGAGGGCCTTGGGGGAGACCCAGTACTTC
V: TRBV7-9
size: .
J: TRBJ2-5
D: TRBD2

CDR3: CASSLGKSNYGYTF
DNA: TGTGCCAGCAGTTTGGGGAAATCTAACTATGGCTACACCTTC
V: TRBV28
size: many
J: TRBJ1-2
D: .

CDR3: CACRQKYVSPEQYF
DNA: TGTGCCTGCAGACAGAAGTACGTGTCCCCCGAGCAGTACTTC
V: TRBV11-2
size: few
J: TRBJ2-7
D: .

CDR3: CASSFGGRAPGELFF
DNA: TGTGCCAGCAGTTTTGGCGGGAGGGCCCCCGGGGAGCTGTTTTTT
V: TRBV28
size: .
J: TRBJ2-2
D: TRBD2

CDR3: CAIRGGGSEAFF
DNA: TGTGCCATCAGGGGGGGAGGTTCTGAAGCTTTCTTT
V: TRBV10-3
size: few
J: TRBJ1-1
D: .

CDR3: CASSPDRRTGIDEQYF
DNA: TGTGCCAGCAGTCCTGATCGTAGGACAGGGATAGACGAGCAGTACTTC
V: TRBV12-3/TRBV12-4
size: many
J: TRBJ2-7
D: TRBD1

CDR3: CASSQREGPYEQYF
DNA: TGTGCCAGCAGCCAGCGGGAGGGCCCCTACGAGCAGTACTTC
V: TRBV27
size: many
J: TRBJ2-7
D: TRBD2

CDR3: CSVSKVGQIYYEQYF
DNA: TGCAGTGTTTCAAAAGTGGGACAGATCTACTACGAGCAGTACTTC
V: TRBV20-1
size: .
J: TRBJ2-7
D: TRBD1

CDR3: CASSLLAGEQYF
DNA: TGTGCCAGCAGTTTATTAGCGGGAGAGCAGTACTTC
V: TRBV28
size: many
J: TRBJ2-7
D: TRBD2

CDR3: CATSLEASNQPQHF
DNA: TGTGCCACCAGTCTGGAGGCAAGCAATCAGCCCCAGCATTTT
V: TRBV24-1
size: .
J: TRBJ1-5
D: .

CDR3: CASRDWNTGELFF
DNA: TGTGCCAGCAGGGACTGGAACACCGGGGAGCTGTTTTTT
V: TRBV6-1
size: few
J: TRBJ2-2
D: .

CDR3: CASGSGQGTYEQYF
DNA: TGTGCCAGCGGAAGTGGACAGGGAACCTACGAGCAGTACTTC
V: TRBV11-1
size: many
J: TRBJ2-7
D: TRBD1

CDR3: CAWRVDGVGRTEAFF
DNA: TGTGCCTGGCGGGTAGACGGGGTAGGGCGGACTGAAGCTTTCTTT
V: TRBV30
size: many
J: TRBJ1-1
D: .

CDR3: CASSLGASGLPPDTQYF
DNA: TGCGCCAGCAGCTTGGGGGCTAGCGGGCTTCCTCCAGATACGCAGTATTTT
V: TRBV5-1
size: .
J: TRBJ2-3
D: TRBD2

CDR3: CASSFSGAAYEQYF
DNA: TGCGCCAGCAGCTTTTCAGGGGCGGCCTACGAGCAGTACTTC
V: TRBV5-1
size: many
J: TRBJ2-7
D: .

CDR3: CASSSGTSGTYQETQYF
DNA: TGTGCCAGCAGCTCCGGGACTAGCGGGACTTACCAAGAGACCCAGTACTTC
V: TRBV7-2
size: many
J: TRBJ2-5
D: TRBD2

CDR3: CASSRDETSGRVAKNIQYF
DNA: TGTGCCAGCAGCCGGGATGAGACTAGCGGGAGGGTAGCCAAAAACATTCAGTACTTC
V: TRBV7-2
size: .
J: TRBJ2-4
D: TRBD2

CDR3: CASSTGTSVNLSSYEQYF
DNA: TGTGCCAGCAGTACCGGGACTAGCGTCAATCTAAGCTCCTACGAGCAGTACTTC
V: TRBV28
size: many
J: TRBJ2-7
D: TRBD2

CDR3: CAWSVDPTVDRGHGYTF
DNA: TGTGCCTGGAGTGTAGATCCCACCGTTGACAGGGGCCATGGCTACACCTTC
V: TRBV30
size: few
J: TRBJ1-2
D: TRBD1

CDR3: CASSVKWGNQPQHF
DNA: TGTGCCAGCAGTGTCAAATGGGGCAATCAGCCCCAGCATTTT
V: TRBV6-1
size: few
J: TRBJ1-5
D: .

CDR3: CAISGGPNTGELFF
DNA: TGTGCCATCTCGGGAGGGCCAAACACCGGGGAGCTGTTTTTT
V: TRBV10-3
size: many
J: TRBJ2-2
D: TRBD2

CDR3: CSARESGVGGYTF
DNA: TGCAGTGCTAGAGAATCCGGGGTTGGGGGCTACACCTTC
V: TRBV20-1
size: few
J: TRBJ1-2
D: .

CDR3: CASSPTVENTEAFF
DNA: TGTGCCAGCAGCCCCACGGTGGAAAACACTGAAGCTTTCTTT
V: TRBV3-1
size: .
J: TRBJ1-1
D: .

CDR3: CASSYDPRKANTGELFF
DNA: TGTGCCAGCAGCTATGACCCCCGTAAAGCGAACACCGGGGAGCTGTTTTTT
V: TRBV2
size: many
J: TRBJ2-2
D: .

CDR3: CASSQDQIYEQYF
DNA: TGTGCCAGCAGCCAGGACCAAATATACGAGCAGTACTTC
V: TRBV5-5
size: .
J: TRBJ2-7
D: .

CDR3: CAWSVLQQGVGYEQYF
DNA: TGTGCCTGGAGTGTACTTCAACAGGGGGTGGGCTACGAGCAGTACTTC
V: TRBV30
size: .
J: TRBJ2-7
D: TRBD1

CDR3: CASSPDRAGNTIYF
DNA: TGTGCCAGCAGCCCCGACCGTGCTGGAAACACCATATATTTT
V: TRBV11-2
size: few
J: TRBJ1-3
D: .

CDR3: CASSLEGGIETQYF
DNA: TGTGCCAGCAGCTTAGAGGGAGGGATTGAGACCCAGTACTTC
V: TRBV7-2
size: many
J: TRBJ2-5
D: TRBD2

CDR3: CASSQVSAGGVDEQFF
DNA: TGTGCCAGCAGCCAAGTATCTGCGGGAGGGGTGGATGAGCAGTTCTTC
V: TRBV3-1
size: .
J: TRBJ2-1
D: TRBD2

CDR3: CASSIKPGQGSPLHF
DNA: TGTGCCAGTAGTATCAAACCGGGACAAGGATCACCCCTCCACTTT
V: TRBV19
size: .
J: TRBJ1-6
D: .

CDR3: CASSQDRLAGKGSYEQYF
DNA: TGTGCCAGCAGCCAAGATCGGCTAGCGGGAAAGGGCTCCTACGAGCAGTACTTC
V: TRBV14
size: .
J: TRBJ2-7
D: TRBD2

CDR3: CASSHRGPANTGELFF
DNA: TGCGCCAGCAGCCATCGAGGGCCCGCGAACACCGGGGAGCTGTTTTTT
V: TRBV4-1
size: .
J: TRBJ2-2
D: .

CDR3: CASRLTSWGPTYGYTF
DNA: TGTGCCAGCAGGTTAACAAGTTGGGGGCCTACCTATGGCTACACCTTC
V: TRBV28
size: many
J: TRBJ1-2
D: .

CDR3: CASSQDLVGPLDRYF
DNA: TGTGCCAGCAGCCAAGATTTGGTAGGGCCCCTGGATCGGTACTTC
V: TRBV14
size: .
J: TRBJ2-7
D: .

CDR3: CASSLGGLAGVEQYF
DNA: TGTGCCAGCAGCTTAGGGGGACTAGCGGGAGTAGAGCAGTACTTC
V: TRBV7-9
size: few
J: TRBJ2-7
D: TRBD2

CDR3: CASSLALPGRWGELFF
DNA: TGTGCCAGCAGCTTAGCCCTGCCAGGCAGGTGGGGGGAGCTGTTTTTT
V: TRBV7-2
size: many
J: TRBJ2-2
D: .

CDR3: CSVGTSGAYEQYF
DNA: TGCAGCGTCGGGACTAGCGGAGCCTACGAGCAGTACTTC
V: TRBV29-1
size: few
J: TRBJ2-7
D: TRBD2